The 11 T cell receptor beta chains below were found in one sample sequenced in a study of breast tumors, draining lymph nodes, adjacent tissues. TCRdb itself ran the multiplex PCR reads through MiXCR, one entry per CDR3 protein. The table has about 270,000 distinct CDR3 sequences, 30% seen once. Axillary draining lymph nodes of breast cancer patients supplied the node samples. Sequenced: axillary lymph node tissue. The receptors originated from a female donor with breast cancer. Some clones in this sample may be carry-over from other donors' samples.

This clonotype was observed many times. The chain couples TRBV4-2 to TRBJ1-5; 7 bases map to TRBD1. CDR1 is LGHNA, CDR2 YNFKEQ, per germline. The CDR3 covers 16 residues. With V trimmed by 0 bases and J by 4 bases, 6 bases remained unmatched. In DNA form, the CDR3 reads TGTGCCAGCAGCCAAGACAAGACAGGGTTTAATCAGCCCCAGCATTTT. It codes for CASSQDKTGFNQPQHF.

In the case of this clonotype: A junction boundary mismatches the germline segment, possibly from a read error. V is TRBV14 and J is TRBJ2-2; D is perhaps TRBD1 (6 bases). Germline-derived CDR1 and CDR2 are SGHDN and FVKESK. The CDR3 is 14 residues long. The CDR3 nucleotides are TGTGCCAGCTCAGACAGGATGGACACCGGGGAGCCGTTTTTT. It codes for CASSDRMDTGEPFF.

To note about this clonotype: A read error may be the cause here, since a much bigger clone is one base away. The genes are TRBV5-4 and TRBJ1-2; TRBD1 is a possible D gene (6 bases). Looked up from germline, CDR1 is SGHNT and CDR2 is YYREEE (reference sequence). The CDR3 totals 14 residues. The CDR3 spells CASSYGLIEGGYAF. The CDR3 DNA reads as TGTGCCAGCAGCTATGGACTAATCGAGGGGGGCTACGCCTTC.

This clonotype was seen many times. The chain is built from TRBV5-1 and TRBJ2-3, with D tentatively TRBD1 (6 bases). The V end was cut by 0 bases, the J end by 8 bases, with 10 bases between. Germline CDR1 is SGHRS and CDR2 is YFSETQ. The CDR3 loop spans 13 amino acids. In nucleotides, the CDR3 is TGCGCCAGCAGCTTGGCCGGGACAAGTACGCAGTATTTT. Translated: CASSLAGTSTQYF.

DNA of the CDR3: TGTGCCAGCAGCCCAGGAGGGGTTTCGGCCAAAAACATTCAGTACTTC. Translated: CASSPGGVSAKNIQYF. This sequence joins TRBV7-3 and TRBJ2-4, with D maybe TRBD2 (6 bases). V was shortened by 5 bases and J by 1 base, with 15 bases between the two germline ends. Germline assignment: CDR1 SGHTA and CDR2 FQGTGA. This CDR3 region has 16 residues. The variable domain in full, completed from reference TRBV7-3 and TRBJ2-4, reads GAGVSQTPSNKVTEKGKYVELRCDPISGHTALYWYRQSLGQGPEFLIYFQGTGAADDSGLPNDRFFAVRPEGSVSTLKIQRTERGDSAVYLCASSPGGVSAKNIQYFGAGTRLSVL.

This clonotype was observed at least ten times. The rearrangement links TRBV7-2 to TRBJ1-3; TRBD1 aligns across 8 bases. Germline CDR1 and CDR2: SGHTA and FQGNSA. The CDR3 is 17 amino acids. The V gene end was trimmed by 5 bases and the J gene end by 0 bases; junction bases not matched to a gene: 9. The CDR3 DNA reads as TGTGCCAGCAGCCAAGCCGATGGACAGGGCTCTGGAAACACCATATATTTT. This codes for CASSQADGQGSGNTIYF.

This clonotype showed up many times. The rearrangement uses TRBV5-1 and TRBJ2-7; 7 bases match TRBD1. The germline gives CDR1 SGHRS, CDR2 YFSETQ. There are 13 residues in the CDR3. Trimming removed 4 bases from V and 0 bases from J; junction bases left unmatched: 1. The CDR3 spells CASSRTGSYEQYF. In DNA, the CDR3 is TGCGCCAGCAGCCGGACAGGCTCCTACGAGCAGTACTTC. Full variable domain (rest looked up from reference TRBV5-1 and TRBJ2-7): KAGVTQTPRYLIKTRGQQVTLSCSPISGHRSVSWYQQTPGQGLQFLFEYFSETQRNKGNFPGRFSGRQFSNSRSEMNVSTLELGDSALYLCASSRTGSYEQYFGPGTRLTVT.

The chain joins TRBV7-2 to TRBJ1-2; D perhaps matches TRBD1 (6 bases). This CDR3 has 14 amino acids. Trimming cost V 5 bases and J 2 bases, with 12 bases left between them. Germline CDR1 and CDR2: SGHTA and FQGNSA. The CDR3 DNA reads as TGTGCCAGCAGCCACCGGGACAAAAACTATGGCTACACCTTC. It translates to CASSHRDKNYGYTF.

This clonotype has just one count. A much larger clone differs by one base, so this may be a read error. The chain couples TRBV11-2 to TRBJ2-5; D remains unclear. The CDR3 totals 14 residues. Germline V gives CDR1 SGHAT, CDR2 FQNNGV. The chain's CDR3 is CASSVDRSQVTQYF. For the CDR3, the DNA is TGTGCCAGCAGCGTGGACCGGAGCCAAGTGACCCAGTACTTC.

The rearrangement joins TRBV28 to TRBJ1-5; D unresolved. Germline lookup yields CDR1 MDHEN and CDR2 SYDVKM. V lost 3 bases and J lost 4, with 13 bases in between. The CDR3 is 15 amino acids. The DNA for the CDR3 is TGTGCCAGCAGTTTCTTGCCCGGACCAAATCAGCCCCAGCATTTT. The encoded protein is CASSFLPGPNQPQHF.

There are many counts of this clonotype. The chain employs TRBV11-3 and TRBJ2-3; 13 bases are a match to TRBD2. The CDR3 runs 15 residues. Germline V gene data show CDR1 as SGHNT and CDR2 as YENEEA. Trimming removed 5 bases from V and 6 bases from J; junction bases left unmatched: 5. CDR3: CASSRLAGGFDTQYF. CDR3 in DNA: TGTGCCAGCAGCCGACTAGCGGGAGGCTTTGATACGCAGTATTTT. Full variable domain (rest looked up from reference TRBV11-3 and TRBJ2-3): EAGVVQSPRYKIIEKKQPVAFWCNPISGHNTLYWYLQNLGQGPELLIRYENEEAVDDSQLPKDRFSAERLKGVDSTLKIQPAELGDSAVYLCASSRLAGGFDTQYFGPGTRLTVL.